Listed here are 25 T cell receptor beta chains from one sample, sequenced in a study of T cells in Graves' hyperthyroidism and ophthalmopathy. Amplification targeted TCR beta CDR3 regions from RNA transcripts. Carried out on the TCR CDR3, a first-round RT-PCR used the HTBI primer set. MiXCR, applied by TCRdb to the multiplex PCR reads, yields one record per CDR3 protein. The table lists fewer than 550,000 distinct CDR3 sequences, approximately 14% of them singletons. The material sequenced was blood. These receptors were taken from a woman aged 18 to 35 with Graves' hyperthyroidism.

About this clonotype: This could be a read error, since a much larger clone is one nucleotide away. V and J are TRBV20-1 and TRBJ1-2; 7 positions agree with TRBD1. Germline V gene data show CDR1 as DFQATT and CDR2 as SNEGSKA (reference sequence). Trimming cost V 0 bases and J 10 bases; bases outside gene matches: 8. The length of the CDR3 is 13 residues. The CDR3: CSAREWDSTSYTF. As DNA, the CDR3 is TGCAGTGCTAGAGAGTGGGACAGCACGTCCTACACCTTC.

This clonotype was found many times. CDR3 sequence (DNA): TGTGCCAGCAGCTCCGCGGGGTACCAAGAGACCCAGTACTTC. Translating it yields CASSSAGYQETQYF. The rearrangement uses TRBV11-3 and TRBJ2-5; possibly TRBD2 for D (6 bases). With 4 bases removed from V and 0 bases from J, the gap between germline ends came to 9 bases. Looked up from germline, CDR1 is SGHNT and CDR2 is YENEEA. This CDR3 region has 14 residues.

The sample holds a few counts of this clonotype. The gene calls are TRBV12-3 or TRBV12-4 and TRBJ2-2; TRBD1 aligns across 8 bases. V lost 8 bases, J lost 4 bases, and 9 bases stayed unmatched. The CDR3 totals 15 residues. CDR3 DNA sequence: TGTGCCAGCGCAAACCAGGGGGCAACCACCGGGGAGCTGTTTTTT. It yields the protein CASANQGATTGELFF.

This clonotype was seen ten or more times. The V and J genes are TRBV4-2 and TRBJ2-5, with TRBD1 as a possible D gene (6 bases). In germline, CDR1 is LGHNA, CDR2 YNFKEQ. The CDR3 is 15 residues long. The V gene lost 4 bases and the J gene lost 4 bases, with 16 bases spanning the gap. The CDR3 region is CASSRGPGQGETQYF. CDR3 nucleotides: TGTGCCAGCAGCCGTGGCCCGGGACAAGGAGAGACCCAGTACTTC.

This clonotype was detected many times. This sequence joins TRBV12-3 or TRBV12-4 and TRBJ2-4; D perhaps matches TRBD1 (5 bases). The CDR3 is made up of 15 amino acids. Trimming cost V 6 bases and J 2 bases, with 14 bases left between them. This CDR3 reads CASRPGKGTKNIQYF. CDR3 DNA: TGTGCCAGCAGACCAGGGAAGGGTACCAAAAACATTCAGTACTTC.

This clonotype was counted only a few times. J is TRBJ1-4 and V is TRBV20-1; no clear D. Germline CDR1 reads DFQATT; CDR2 reads SNEGSKA (reference sequence). Trimming removed 0 bases from V and 4 bases from J, with 12 bases in between. The CDR3 runs to 15 residues. The CDR3 region has the DNA TGCAGTGCTAGAGAATGGGTCGGATATAATGAAAAACTGTTTTTT. It yields the protein CSAREWVGYNEKLFF.

This clonotype was seen ten or more times. V and J are TRBV6-1 and TRBJ2-2, with D maybe TRBD1 (5 bases). CDR1 is MNHNS and CDR2 is SASEGT in the germline V gene. This CDR3 contains 15 residues. V was cut by 1 base and J by 3 bases, with 9 bases left in between. DNA of the CDR3: TGTGCCAGCAGTGAAGACAGGCGAGACACCGGGGAGCTGTTTTTT. This codes for CASSEDRRDTGELFF.

The sample holds many counts of this clonotype. The rearrangement joins TRBV12-3 or TRBV12-4 to TRBJ2-3; no clear D. V shed 8 bases and J shed 0 bases, with 6 bases lying between them. The CDR3 contains 12 residues. The CDR3 DNA follows: TGTGCCAGCCTAAGGAGCACAGATACGCAGTATTTT. Translation: CASLRSTDTQYF.

The chain employs TRBV28 and TRBJ2-7, with D perhaps given as TRBD1 or TRBD2 (6 bases each). This CDR3 is 19 amino acids long. V was cut by 10 bases and J by 3 bases, with 34 bases left in between. CDR1 and CDR2 from the germline V gene are MDHEN and SYDVKM. CDR3 in DNA: TGTGCCATCGGGGGCTGCACCACGGACCTCACCGAACTCTGCTACGAGCAGTACTTC. As protein: CAIGGCTTDLTELCYEQYF. Filled out from reference TRBV28 and TRBJ2-7, the complete variable domain reads DVKVTQSSRYLVKRTGEKVFLECVQDMDHENMFWYRQDPGLGLRLIYFSYDVKMKEKGDIPEGYSVSREKKERFSLILESASTNQTSMYLCAIGGCTTDLTELCYEQYFGPGTRLTVT.

This clonotype was found many times. This sequence joins TRBV18 and TRBJ2-5; D gene ambiguous. Germline V lookup: CDR1 KGHSH, CDR2 LQKENI. This CDR3 spans 14 amino acids. V dropped 3 bases and J dropped 0 bases, with 8 bases sitting between them. CDR3 DNA sequence: TGTGCCAGCTCACCTGTGATGAACCAAGAGACCCAGTACTTC. Residues: CASSPVMNQETQYF.

This clonotype was observed at least ten times. CDR3 coding DNA: TGTGCCAGCAGTTCCCAAATTTCCCTAGAGTTTCCGTACTTC. This translates into CASSSQISLEFPYF. V and J are TRBV12-3 or TRBV12-4 and TRBJ2-5; no clear D gene. Trimming shortened V by 4 bases and J by 13 bases, and 22 bases separated the two germline ends. The CDR3 has 14 amino acids.

This clonotype came up many times. V and J are TRBV6-1 and TRBJ2-2, with D perhaps assigned TRBD1 or TRBD2 (6 bases each). Germline assignment: CDR1 MNHNS and CDR2 SASEGT. V was shortened by 6 bases and J by 7 bases, with 15 bases between the two germline ends. The CDR3 runs 14 residues. The DNA of the CDR3 is TGTGCCAGCAGATACCTGGGGGGCGGCGGGGAGCTGTTTTTT. This codes for CASRYLGGGGELFF.

This clonotype was seen ten or more times. The V call is TRBV5-1, the J call TRBJ2-4, with 12 bases lining up with TRBD2. This CDR3 region has 16 residues. The V segment lost 4 bases and the J segment 5 bases; nucleotides outside the gene matches: 7. Germline V gene data show CDR1 as SGHRS and CDR2 as YFSETQ. The CDR3 loop is CASSQALAGGQNIQYF. The CDR3 nucleotides read TGCGCCAGCAGCCAAGCCCTAGCGGGAGGGCAAAACATTCAGTACTTC.

This clonotype was seen ten or more times. The chain uses TRBV2 and TRBJ2-3; 10 bases align to TRBD2. The V gene's germline CDR1 is SNHLY and CDR2 FYNNEI. This CDR3 comprises 18 residues. After removal of 4 bases from V and 4 bases from J, the junction contained 14 bases not matched to a gene. The CDR3 DNA reads TGTGCCAGCAGTGTGGTTAGGACTAGCGGAACTCGGGCAGATACGCAGTATTTT. It codes for CASSVVRTSGTRADTQYF.

This clonotype occurred many times. The chain joins TRBV6-2 or TRBV6-3 to TRBJ2-7; D is uncertain. V lost 2 bases to trimming and J lost 4 bases, with 6 bases between them. The CDR3 extends over 12 amino acids. Germline lookup yields CDR1 MNHEY and CDR2 SVGEGT. The CDR3 bases are TGTGCCAGCAGTTACATGAGTTACGAGCAGTACTTC. Amino acid sequence: CASSYMSYEQYF.

At least ten counts were recorded for this clonotype. The V gene is TRBV3-1, the J gene TRBJ2-3; possibly TRBD1 or TRBD2 for D (5 bases each). The V end lost 4 bases, the J end lost 0 bases, and 17 bases lay between the germline ends. Germline V gene data show CDR1 as LGHDT and CDR2 as YNNKEL (reference sequence). CDR3 length: 17 residues. The CDR3 DNA follows: TGTGCCAGCAGCCTCGAGGGGCAGACATTTAGCACAGATACGCAGTATTTT. As protein: CASSLEGQTFSTDTQYF.

In its sample, this clonotype was seen a few times. The rearrangement joins TRBV30 to TRBJ2-3; no reliable D call. CDR3 length: 11 residues. From germline, CDR1 is GTSNPN and CDR2 SVGIG (reference sequence). Trimming removed 3 bases at V and 2 bases at J, with 3 bases between. The CDR3, as DNA: TGTGCCTGGAGGGACACAGATACGCAGTATTTT. Translating it yields CAWRDTDTQYF.

The chain carries TRBV25-1 and TRBJ2-3; D is perhaps TRBD2 (6 bases). Germline V CDR1 and CDR2: MGHDK, SYGVNS. The CDR3 runs 15 residues. Trimming pared 1 base from V and 1 base from J, leaving 9 bases between. Written as DNA, the CDR3 is TGTGCCAGCAGTGAATGGGAGGACCGCACAGATACGCAGTATTTT. Protein product: CASSEWEDRTDTQYF.

In its sample, this clonotype was seen a few times. V is TRBV18 and J is TRBJ2-3; possible D gene TRBD2, 6 bases. Per germline, CDR1 KGHSH and CDR2 LQKENI. V was pared by 3 bases and J by 2 bases, with 21 bases between. The CDR3 is 18 amino acids. The CDR3 sequence is CASSPEGGDSSLTDTQYF. The CDR3 bases are TGTGCCAGCTCACCTGAGGGAGGAGACAGTAGCCTCACAGATACGCAGTATTTT.

This clonotype has a count of ten or more. The chain has TRBV18 and TRBJ2-4; D is perhaps TRBD1 (6 bases). With 4 bases removed from V and 4 bases from J, the gap between germline ends came to 17 bases. The length of the CDR3 is 16 residues. Germline lookup yields CDR1 KGHSH and CDR2 LQKENI. The CDR3 sequence: CASSLTGTNIKNIQYF. As DNA, the CDR3 is TGTGCCAGCTCACTGACCGGGACAAACATAAAAAACATTCAGTACTTC. Full variable domain (outside the CDR3, taken from reference TRBV18 and TRBJ2-4): NAGVMQNPRHLVRRRGQEARLRCSPMKGHSHVYWYRQLPEEGLKFMVYLQKENIIDESGMPKERFSAEFPKEGPSILRIQQVVRGDSAAYFCASSLTGTNIKNIQYFGAGTRLSVL.

Ten or more counts support this clonotype. V is TRBV6-1 and J is TRBJ2-3, with unresolved D. Germline-derived CDR1 and CDR2 are MNHNS and SASEGT. V was trimmed by 6 bases and J by 2 bases, leaving 12 bases between them. The CDR3 totals 14 residues. CDR3 sequence reads: CASSLGSDTDTQYF. In DNA, the CDR3 is TGTGCCAGCAGCCTTGGAAGCGACACAGATACGCAGTATTTT.

In this sample, this clonotype turned up many times. V usage is TRBV2 and J usage is TRBJ2-3, with D perhaps TRBD2 (5 bases). CDR3 length equals 12 residues. The germline V gene has CDR1 SNHLY and CDR2 FYNNEI. Deletions cut 4 bases from V and 4 bases from J, with 6 bases between. This CDR3 is CASSVRADTQYF. The CDR3 DNA follows: TGTGCCAGCAGTGTGAGGGCAGATACGCAGTATTTT.

In this sample, this clonotype turned up many times. This sequence joins TRBV2 and TRBJ2-5; 9 bases match TRBD2. This CDR3 region has 15 residues. From germline, CDR1 is SNHLY and CDR2 FYNNEI. Unmatched junction bases numbered 11, after V lost 5 bases and J lost 7 bases. The CDR3 loop reads CASSPTAGGSGTQYF. In nucleotides, the CDR3 is TGTGCCAGCAGTCCTACAGCGGGGGGCTCGGGGACCCAGTACTTC.

This clonotype occurred many times. The V call is TRBV5-8, the J call TRBJ1-2; no definite D call. Germline V gives CDR1 SGHTS, CDR2 YDEGEE. Trimming took off 4 bases at V and 1 base at J, with 14 bases between the two ends. This CDR3 spans 15 amino acids. In nucleotides, the CDR3 is TGTGCCAGCAGCCCCCCATCAGGAATTAACTATGGCTACACCTTC. Translating it yields CASSPPSGINYGYTF.

There are many counts of this clonotype. The chain joins TRBV20-1 to TRBJ2-5; 12 positions agree with TRBD1. Trimming at V came to 0 bases and at J to 5 bases, leaving 4 bases not matched to a gene. This CDR3 comprises 15 residues. Germline V gene lookup returns CDR1 DFQATT and CDR2 SNEGSKA (reference sequence). The CDR3 nucleotides are TGCAGTGCTAGAGATGGGACAGGGGGCCTGGAGACCCAGTACTTC. It is translated as CSARDGTGGLETQYF.